Shown below are 12 T cell receptor beta chains from a single sample sequenced in a study of blood T cell repertoires in COVID-19. The method was immunoSEQ multiplex PCR; TCRdb's version includes in-frame clones alone and lacks a portion of them. The sample carries some 87,000 clones, about 84% recorded once. The material sequenced was peripheral blood. Receptors originate from an elderly man with active or convalescent COVID-19.

The chain employs TRBV5-1 and TRBJ2-2; 13 nucleotides match TRBD2. CDR3 length: 18 amino acids. Unmatched junction bases numbered 5, after V lost 3 bases and J lost 0 bases. Germline assignment: CDR1 SGHRS and CDR2 YFSETQ. The CDR3 here is CASSSPTSGGPNTGELFF. The CDR3 DNA follows: TGCGCCAGCAGCTCGCCGACTAGCGGGGGGCCGAACACCGGGGAGCTGTTTTTT.

The chain has TRBV15 and TRBJ1-4; the D is unclear. CDR3 length equals 14 residues. V lost 5 bases to trimming and J lost 1 base, with 8 bases between them. CDR1 and CDR2 (germline): LNHNV, YYDKDF (reference sequence). CDR3 sequence reads: CATSRRITNEKLFF. The CDR3 DNA reads TGTGCCACCAGCCGGAGGATAACTAATGAAAAACTGTTTTTT.

The J gene is TRBJ2-3, the V gene TRBV14, with D possibly TRBD2 on 7 matching bases. V lost 2 bases and J lost 2, with 11 bases in between. This CDR3 has 15 residues. Germline V gene data show CDR1 as SGHDN and CDR2 as FVKESK. This chain's CDR3 is CASSQSGGATDTQYF. Written as DNA, the CDR3 is TGTGCCAGCAGCCAAAGTGGGGGGGCCACAGATACGCAGTATTTT.

V is TRBV28 and J is TRBJ2-3, with TRBD2 identical over 9 bases. The J segment lost 1 base and the V segment lost 7 bases, leaving 9 bases of the junction unmatched. The CDR3 runs to 16 residues. The germline CDR1 and CDR2 sequences are MDHEN and SYDVKM. CDR3 in DNA: TGTGCCAGCAACATAGCGGGGGTGGGTGGCACAGATACGCAGTATTTT. Translated, it gives CASNIAGVGGTDTQYF.

The chain uses TRBV2 and TRBJ1-4; 9 nucleotides match TRBD1. The CDR3 loop spans 18 amino acids. Losses at the gene ends were 6 bases for V and 2 bases for J; bases not matched to a gene: 13. Germline-derived CDR1 and CDR2 are SNHLY and FYNNEI. CDR3 coding DNA: TGTGCCAGCAGCCCAAGAGTCCCGGGACAGGGTACTAATGAAAAACTGTTTTTT. Its protein product is CASSPRVPGQGTNEKLFF. Together with reference TRBV2 and TRBJ1-4, the CDR3 gives the full variable domain: EPEVTQTPSHQVTQMGQEVILRCVPISNHLYFYWYRQILGQKVEFLVSFYNNEISEKSEIFDDQFSVERPDGSNFTLKIRSTKLEDSAMYFCASSPRVPGQGTNEKLFFGSGTQLSVL.

J is TRBJ1-4 and V is TRBV7-2; no clear D. V was trimmed by 1 base and J by 7 bases, leaving 13 bases between them. Germline V lookup: CDR1 SGHTA, CDR2 FQGNSA. This CDR3 region has 15 residues. CDR3 nucleotides: TGTGCCAGCAGCTTAGACCGTCCGAGTACTGAAAAACTGTTTTTT. Translation gives CASSLDRPSTEKLFF.

With regard to this clone: At one end, the junction sequence differs from germline, possibly due to a read error. The chain employs TRBV30 and TRBJ1-3; D is unclear. The CDR3 extends over 14 amino acids. Germline V gives CDR1 GTSNPN, CDR2 SVGIG (reference sequence). The CDR3 region is CAWSSADSRNTIYF. Here the CDR3 DNA reads TGTGCCTGGAGTTCAGCTGACTCTAGAAACACCATATATTTT.

V gene TRBV24-1 combines with J gene TRBJ2-3; 7 bases are shared with TRBD2. Losses at the gene ends were 10 bases for V and 2 bases for J; bases not matched to a gene: 8. This CDR3 is built from 14 residues. Germline V gene lookup returns CDR1 KGHDR and CDR2 SFDVKD. The CDR3 sequence: CATAPSGNTDTQYF. The CDR3, as DNA: TGTGCCACGGCCCCTAGCGGTAACACAGATACGCAGTATTTT.

The V and J genes are TRBV5-1 and TRBJ1-4; 9 nucleotides line up with TRBD1. The CDR3 sequence is 15 residues long. Germline CDR1 and CDR2: SGHRS and YFSETQ. With 0 bases clipped from V and 10 bases from J, the junction kept 7 bases outside the gene matches. This CDR3 reads CASSLGDREGRKLFF. CDR3 nucleotide sequence: TGCGCCAGCAGCTTGGGGGACAGGGAGGGCAGAAAACTGTTTTTT.

This chain joins TRBV19 and TRBJ1-3, with 8 bases fitting TRBD1. CDR3 length: 16 amino acids. Trimming removed 4 bases from V and 4 bases from J; junction bases left unmatched: 9. In germline, CDR1 is LNHDA, CDR2 SQIVND (reference sequence). The DNA of the CDR3 is TGTGCCAGTAGTACGCCTCGACAGGGGCCCGGAAACACCATATATTTT. Protein product: CASSTPRQGPGNTIYF.

In the case of this clone: One end of the junction does not line up with germline, which may come from a read error. The V and J genes are TRBV15 and TRBJ2-1, with D possibly TRBD2 on 5 matching bases. The CDR3 has 15 residues. Germline-derived CDR1 and CDR2 are LNHNV and YYDKDF (reference sequence). In nucleotides, the CDR3 is TGTGCCACCAGCAGAGGAGGGCGTAGCTACGATGAGCAGTTCTTC. It encodes CATSRGGRSYDEQFF. The full variable domain, in which reference TRBV15 and TRBJ2-1 provide the parts outside the CDR3, is DAMVIQNPRYQVTQFGKPVTLSCSQTLNHNVMYWYQQKSSQAPKLLFHYYDKDFNNEADTPDNFQSRRPNTSFCFLDIRSPGLGDTAMYLCATSRGGRSYDEQFFGPGTRLTVL.

This rearrangement joins TRBV20-1 to TRBJ1-2; D is unclear. Germline CDR1 reads DFQATT; CDR2 reads SNEGSKA (reference sequence). Trimming pared 0 bases from V and 7 bases from J, leaving 6 bases between. The CDR3 extends over 11 amino acids. The CDR3 nucleotides are TGCAGTGCTAGAGATCAAATTGGCTACACCTTC. This codes for CSARDQIGYTF.